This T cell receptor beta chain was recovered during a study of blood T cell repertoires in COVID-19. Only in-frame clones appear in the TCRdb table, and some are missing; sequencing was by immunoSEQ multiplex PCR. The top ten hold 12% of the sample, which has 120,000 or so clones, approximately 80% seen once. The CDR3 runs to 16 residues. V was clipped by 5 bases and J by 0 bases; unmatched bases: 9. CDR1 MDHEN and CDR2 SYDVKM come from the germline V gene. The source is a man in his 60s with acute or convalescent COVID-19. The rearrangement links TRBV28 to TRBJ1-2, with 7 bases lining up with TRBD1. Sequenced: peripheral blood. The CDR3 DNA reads TGTGCCAGCAGTCGGATCCGACAGGGCACTAACTATGGCTACACCTTC. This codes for CASSRIRQGTNYGYTF.